The 7 T cell receptor beta chains below all came from one sample that was sequenced in a study of naive and memory T cell subsets. Two oligonucleotides, mixed equimolar, formed the beta constant-region primer covering TRBC1 and TRBC2. One entry per CDR3 protein, called by TCRdb with MiXCR from the UMI-ligation and nested PCR reads. The profile shows some 150,000 distinct CDR3 sequences, 15% to 20% of them singletons. The sample taken for sequencing was naive CD4+ T cells from blood. The receptors here all came from a human donor in good health.

There are a few counts of this clonotype. The V gene is TRBV28, the J gene TRBJ1-2; no clear D gene. This CDR3 comprises 13 residues. The germline CDR1 and CDR2 sequences are MDHEN and SYDVKM. Trimming cost V 7 bases and J 4 bases, with 13 bases left between them. The CDR3 region has the DNA TGTGCCAGCACCGTCCCCAAGGGCTATGGCTACACCTTC. This gives the protein CASTVPKGYGYTF.

This clonotype came up a few times. The V call is TRBV5-1, the J call TRBJ1-5; weak D call: TRBD1 (5 bases). The CDR3 is 15 amino acids. The germline V gene has CDR1 SGHRS and CDR2 YFSETQ. Trimming removed 1 base at V and 3 bases at J, with 11 bases between. The CDR3: CASSLMGDSNQPQHF. The DNA for the CDR3 is TGCGCCAGCAGCTTGATGGGGGATTCCAATCAGCCCCAGCATTTT. The variable domain in full, completed from reference TRBV5-1 and TRBJ1-5, reads KAGVTQTPRYLIKTRGQQVTLSCSPISGHRSVSWYQQTPGQGLQFLFEYFSETQRNKGNFPGRFSGRQFSNSRSEMNVSTLELGDSALYLCASSLMGDSNQPQHFGDGTRLSIL.

The V call is TRBV4-1, the J call TRBJ2-1; 14 positions match TRBD2. Losses at the gene ends were 4 bases for V and 10 bases for J; bases not matched to a gene: 6. Per the germline V gene, CDR1 is MGHRA and CDR2 is YSYEKL. The CDR3 sequence is 15 residues long. Here the CDR3 reads CASSPGTSGSREQFF. CDR3 bases: TGCGCCAGCAGCCCGGGGACTAGCGGGAGTAGGGAGCAGTTCTTC.

This sequence joins TRBV18 and TRBJ1-3; D unclear. Germline assignment: CDR1 KGHSH and CDR2 LQKENI. The CDR3 loop spans 15 amino acids. Trimming shortened V by 1 base and J by 0 bases, and 7 bases separated the two germline ends. CDR3 nucleotide sequence: TGTGCCAGCTCACCACTCCAGGACTCTGGAAACACCATATATTTT. This translates into CASSPLQDSGNTIYF.

Comments on this clonotype: Relative to the germline gene, one junction end is altered; a read error may explain this. The V gene is TRBV19, the J gene TRBJ1-5; the D is unclear. Germline CDR1 LNHDA, CDR2 SQIVND (reference sequence). The CDR3 length is 12 residues. The CDR3 region has the DNA TGTGCCAGTAACCTAAGCATTCAGCCCCAGCATTTT. Protein product: CASNLSIQPQHF.

This clonotype was seen more than once but under ten times. The chain is built from TRBV7-9 and TRBJ1-2; TRBD1 is a possible D gene (6 bases). The CDR3 has 13 residues. The germline CDR1 and CDR2 sequences are SEHNR and FQNEAQ (reference sequence). The ends were cut back, 5 bases at V and 3 bases at J, with 10 bases in the middle. CDR3 DNA sequence: TGTGCCAGCAGCCTCTGGACAGACTATGGCTACACCTTC. This encodes CASSLWTDYGYTF. Full variable domain (rest looked up from reference TRBV7-9 and TRBJ1-2): DTGVSQNPRHKITKRGQNVTFRCDPISEHNRLYWYRQTLGQGPEFLTYFQNEAQLEKSRLLSDRFSAERPKGSFSTLEIQRTEQGDSAMYLCASSLWTDYGYTFGSGTRLTVV.

This clonotype turned up a few times. J is TRBJ2-5 and V is TRBV5-1; D remains unclear. The germline V gene has CDR1 SGHRS and CDR2 YFSETQ. The CDR3 has 15 amino acids. V was pared by 3 bases and J by 5 bases, with 17 bases between. CDR3 DNA: TGCGCCAGCAGCTCCTTCCGCGGCGACGGGGAGACCCAGTACTTC. Translating it yields CASSSFRGDGETQYF.